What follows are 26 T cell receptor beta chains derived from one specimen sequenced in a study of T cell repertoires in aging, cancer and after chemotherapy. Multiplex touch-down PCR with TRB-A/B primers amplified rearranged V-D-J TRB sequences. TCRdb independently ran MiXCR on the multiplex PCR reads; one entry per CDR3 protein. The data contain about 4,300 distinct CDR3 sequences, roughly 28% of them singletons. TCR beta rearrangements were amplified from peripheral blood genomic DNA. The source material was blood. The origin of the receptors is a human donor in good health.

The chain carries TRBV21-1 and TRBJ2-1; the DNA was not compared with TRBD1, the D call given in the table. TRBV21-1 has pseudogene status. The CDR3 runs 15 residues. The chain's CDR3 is CASSPQGYTFNEQFF. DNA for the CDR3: TGTGCCAGCAGCCCCCAGGGATACACCTTTAATGAGCAGTTCTTC.

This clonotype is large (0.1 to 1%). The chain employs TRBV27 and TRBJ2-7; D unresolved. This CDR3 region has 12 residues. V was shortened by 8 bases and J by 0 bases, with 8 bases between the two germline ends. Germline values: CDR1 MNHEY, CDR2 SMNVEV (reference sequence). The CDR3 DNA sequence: TGTGCCAGCTTCTCCAGCTCCTACGAGCAGTACTTC. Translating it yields CASFSSSYEQYF.

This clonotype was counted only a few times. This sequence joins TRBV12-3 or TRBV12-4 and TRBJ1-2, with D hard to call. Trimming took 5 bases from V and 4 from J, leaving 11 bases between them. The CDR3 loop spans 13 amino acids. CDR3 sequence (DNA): TGTGCCAGCAGTCTTACCGGGAGCTATGGCTACACCTTC. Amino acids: CASSLTGSYGYTF.

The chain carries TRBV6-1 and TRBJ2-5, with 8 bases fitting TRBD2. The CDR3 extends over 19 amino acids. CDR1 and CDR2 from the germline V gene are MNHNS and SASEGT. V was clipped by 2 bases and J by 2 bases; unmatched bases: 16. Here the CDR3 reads CASSEWDSGTTHLQETQYF. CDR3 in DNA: TGTGCCAGCAGTGAATGGGATAGCGGGACGACACACCTACAAGAGACCCAGTACTTC.

The CDR3 DNA is TGTGCCATCAGTCCAGCGGGAGGGATATTGGGTTACGAGCAGTACTTC. Translating gives CAISPAGGILGYEQYF. V gene TRBV10-3 combines with J gene TRBJ2-7; TRBD2 matches 10 bases. The CDR3 is made up of 16 amino acids. Germline CDR1 and CDR2: ENHRY and SYGVKD. Unmatched junction bases numbered 11, after V lost 5 bases and J lost 4 bases.

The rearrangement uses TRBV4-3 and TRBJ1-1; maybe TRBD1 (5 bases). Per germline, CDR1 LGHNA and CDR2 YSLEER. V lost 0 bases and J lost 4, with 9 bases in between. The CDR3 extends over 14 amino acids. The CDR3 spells CASSQENRGTEAFF. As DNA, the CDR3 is TGCGCCAGCAGCCAAGAGAATAGGGGCACTGAAGCTTTCTTT.

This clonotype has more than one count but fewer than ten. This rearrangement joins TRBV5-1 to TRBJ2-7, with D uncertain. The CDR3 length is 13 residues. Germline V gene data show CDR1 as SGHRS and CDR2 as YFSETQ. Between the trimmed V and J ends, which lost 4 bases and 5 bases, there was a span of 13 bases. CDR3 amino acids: CASSLGGVNEQYF. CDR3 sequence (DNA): TGCGCCAGCAGCCTCGGTGGGGTCAACGAGCAGTACTTC. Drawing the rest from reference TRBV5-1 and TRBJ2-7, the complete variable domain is KAGVTQTPRYLIKTRGQQVTLSCSPISGHRSVSWYQQTPGQGLQFLFEYFSETQRNKGNFPGRFSGRQFSNSRSEMNVSTLELGDSALYLCASSLGGVNEQYFGPGTRLTVT.

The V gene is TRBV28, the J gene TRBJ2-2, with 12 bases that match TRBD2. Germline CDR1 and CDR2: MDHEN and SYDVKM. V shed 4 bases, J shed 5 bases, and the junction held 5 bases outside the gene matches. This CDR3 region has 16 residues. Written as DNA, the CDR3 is TGTGCCAGCAGTTCGACTAGCGGGAGTAGGACCGGGGAGCTGTTTTTT. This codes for CASSSTSGSRTGELFF.

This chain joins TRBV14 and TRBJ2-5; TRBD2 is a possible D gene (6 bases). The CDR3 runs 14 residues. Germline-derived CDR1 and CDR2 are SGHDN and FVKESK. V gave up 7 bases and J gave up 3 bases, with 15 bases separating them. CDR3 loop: CASTPIGTEETQYF. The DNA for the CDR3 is TGTGCCAGCACCCCTATTGGGACTGAAGAGACCCAGTACTTC.

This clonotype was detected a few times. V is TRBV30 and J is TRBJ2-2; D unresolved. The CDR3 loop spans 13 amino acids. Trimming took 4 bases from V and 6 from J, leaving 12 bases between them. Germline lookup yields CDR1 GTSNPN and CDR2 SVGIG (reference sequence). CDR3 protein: CAWNRGLPGELFF. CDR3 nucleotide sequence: TGTGCCTGGAACAGAGGTCTCCCCGGGGAGCTGTTTTTT.

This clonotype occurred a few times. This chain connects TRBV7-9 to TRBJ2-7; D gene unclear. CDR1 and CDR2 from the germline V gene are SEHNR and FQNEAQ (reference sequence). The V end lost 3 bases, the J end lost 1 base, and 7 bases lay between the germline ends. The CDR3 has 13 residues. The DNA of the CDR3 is TGTGCCAGCAGCTTCGACCGATCCTACGAGCAGTACTTC. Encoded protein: CASSFDRSYEQYF.

CDR3 protein: CASSQESREKLFF. CDR3 bases: TGCGCCAGCAGCCAAGAATCCCGTGAAAAACTGTTTTTT. The rearrangement links TRBV4-1 to TRBJ1-4; no reliable D call. This CDR3 is built from 13 residues. Trimming removed 0 bases at V and 7 bases at J, with 6 bases between. CDR1 and CDR2 (germline): MGHRA, YSYEKL.

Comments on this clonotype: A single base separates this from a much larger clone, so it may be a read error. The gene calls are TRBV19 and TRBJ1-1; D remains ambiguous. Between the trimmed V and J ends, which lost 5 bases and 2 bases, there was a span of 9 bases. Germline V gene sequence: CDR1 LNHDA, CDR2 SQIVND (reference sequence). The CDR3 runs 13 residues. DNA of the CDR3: TGTGCCAGTAGTGCTTGGGGTAACACTGAAGCTTTCTTT. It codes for CASSAWGNTEAFF.

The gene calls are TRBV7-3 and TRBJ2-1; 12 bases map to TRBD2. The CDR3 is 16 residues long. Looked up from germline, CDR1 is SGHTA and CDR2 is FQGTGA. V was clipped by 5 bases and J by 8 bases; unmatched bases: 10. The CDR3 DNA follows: TGTGCCAGCAGCCCCCGGGCGACTAGCGGGAGCCATGAGCAGTTCTTC. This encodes CASSPRATSGSHEQFF.

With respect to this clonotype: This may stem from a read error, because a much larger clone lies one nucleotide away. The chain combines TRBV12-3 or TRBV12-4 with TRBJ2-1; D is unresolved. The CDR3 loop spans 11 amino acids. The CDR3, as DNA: TGTGCCAGCAGTATAGTCAATGATCAGTTCTTC. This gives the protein CASSIVNDQFF.

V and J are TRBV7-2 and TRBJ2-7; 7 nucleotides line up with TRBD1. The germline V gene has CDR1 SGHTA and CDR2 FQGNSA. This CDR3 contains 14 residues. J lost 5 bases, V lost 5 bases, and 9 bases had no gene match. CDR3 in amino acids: CASSLTGSSNEQYF. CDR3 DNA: TGTGCCAGCAGCCTGACAGGGTCATCTAACGAGCAGTACTTC.

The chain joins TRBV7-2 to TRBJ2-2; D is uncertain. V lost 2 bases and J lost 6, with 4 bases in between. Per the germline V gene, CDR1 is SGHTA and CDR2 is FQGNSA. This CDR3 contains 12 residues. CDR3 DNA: TGTGCCAGCAGCTTAAGTTCCGGGGAGCTGTTTTTT. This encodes CASSLSSGELFF.

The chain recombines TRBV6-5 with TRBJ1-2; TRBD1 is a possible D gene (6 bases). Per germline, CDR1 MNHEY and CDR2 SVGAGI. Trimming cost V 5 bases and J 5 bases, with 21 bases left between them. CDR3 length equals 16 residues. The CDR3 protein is CASSTPDSGAIYGYTF. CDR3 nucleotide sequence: TGTGCCAGCAGTACCCCTGACTCAGGGGCAATTTATGGCTACACCTTC.

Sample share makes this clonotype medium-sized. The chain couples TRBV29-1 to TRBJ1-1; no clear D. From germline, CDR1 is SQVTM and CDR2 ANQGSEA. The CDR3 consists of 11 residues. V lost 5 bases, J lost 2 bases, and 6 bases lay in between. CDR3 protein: CSVRANTEAFF. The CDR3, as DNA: TGCAGCGTTAGGGCTAACACTGAAGCTTTCTTT.

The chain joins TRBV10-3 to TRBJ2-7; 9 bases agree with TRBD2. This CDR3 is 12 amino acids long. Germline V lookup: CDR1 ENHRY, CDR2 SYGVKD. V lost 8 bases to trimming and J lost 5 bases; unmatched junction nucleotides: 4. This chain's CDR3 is CAILAGEDEQYF. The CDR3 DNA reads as TGTGCCATCTTAGCGGGAGAGGACGAGCAGTACTTC.

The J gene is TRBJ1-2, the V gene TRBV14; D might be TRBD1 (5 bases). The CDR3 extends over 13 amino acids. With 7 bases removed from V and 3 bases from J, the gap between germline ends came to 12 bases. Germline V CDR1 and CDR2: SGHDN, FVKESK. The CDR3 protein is CASNRGVDYGYTF. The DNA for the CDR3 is TGTGCCAGCAATCGGGGGGTTGACTATGGCTACACCTTC.

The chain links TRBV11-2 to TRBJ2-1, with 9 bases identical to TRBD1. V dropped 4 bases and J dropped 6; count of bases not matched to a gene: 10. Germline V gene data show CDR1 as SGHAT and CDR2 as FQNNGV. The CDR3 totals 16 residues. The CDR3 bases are TGTGCCAGCAGCTCCATTCGACAGGGGGGGTTCAATGAGCAGTTCTTC. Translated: CASSSIRQGGFNEQFF.

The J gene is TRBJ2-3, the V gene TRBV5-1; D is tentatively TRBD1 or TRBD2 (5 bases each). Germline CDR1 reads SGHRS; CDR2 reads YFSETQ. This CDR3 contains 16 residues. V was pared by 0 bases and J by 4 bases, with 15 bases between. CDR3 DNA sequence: TGCGCCAGCAGCTTGGGAGCTTTGGGGGAAGCAGATACGCAGTATTTT. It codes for CASSLGALGEADTQYF.

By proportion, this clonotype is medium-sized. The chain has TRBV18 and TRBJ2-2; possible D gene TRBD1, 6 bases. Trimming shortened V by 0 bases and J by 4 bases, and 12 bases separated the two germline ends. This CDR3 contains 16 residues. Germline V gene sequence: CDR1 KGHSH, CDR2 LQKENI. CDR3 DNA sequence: TGTGCCAGCTCACCACCTAGGACAGCCCTCACCGGGGAGCTGTTTTTT. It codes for CASSPPRTALTGELFF.

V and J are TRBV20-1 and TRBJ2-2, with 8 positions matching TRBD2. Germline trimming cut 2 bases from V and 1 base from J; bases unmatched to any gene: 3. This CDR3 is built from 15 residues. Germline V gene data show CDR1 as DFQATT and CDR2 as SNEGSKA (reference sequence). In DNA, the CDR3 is TGCAGTGCTAGACGCAGCGGGAGGAACACCGGGGAGCTGTTTTTT. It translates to CSARRSGRNTGELFF.

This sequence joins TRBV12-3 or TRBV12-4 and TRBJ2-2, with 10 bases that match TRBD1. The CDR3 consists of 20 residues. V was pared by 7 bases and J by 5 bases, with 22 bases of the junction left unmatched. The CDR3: CASIPRPGFDRGLGTGELFF. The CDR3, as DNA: TGTGCCAGCATTCCAAGGCCTGGCTTCGACAGGGGGCTTGGTACCGGGGAGCTGTTTTTT.